The 12 T cell receptor beta chains below all came from one sample that was sequenced in a study of shared clonotypes between healthy human individuals. Clones were sequenced by immunoSEQ multiplex PCR, and TCRdb holds only the in-frame ones, with some missing. This sample has around 240,000 clones, with 65% to 70% found just once. Sequencing was carried out using memory CD4+ T cells sorted from blood. The subset was: CD45RA-negative fraction. Receptor source: a man aged 25 to 45 in good health.

The V and J genes are TRBV7-8 and TRBJ2-5, with D tentatively TRBD2 (5 bases). V was cut by 2 bases and J by 5 bases, with 12 bases left in between. This CDR3 has 14 amino acids. Germline CDR1 is SGHVS and CDR2 is FQNEAQ. This chain's CDR3 is CASSLFGNPETQYF. Here the CDR3 DNA reads TGTGCCAGCAGCTTATTCGGGAACCCGGAGACCCAGTACTTC.

The V gene is TRBV2, the J gene TRBJ1-1; D possibly corresponds to TRBD1 (6 bases). Germline V gene data show CDR1 as SNHLY and CDR2 as FYNNEI. V gave up 5 bases and J gave up 4 bases, with 11 bases separating them. The CDR3 runs 13 residues. The CDR3: CASSYTGFTEAFF. Written as DNA, the CDR3 is TGTGCCAGCAGTTATACAGGGTTCACTGAAGCTTTCTTT.

V gene TRBV27 combines with J gene TRBJ2-3; 7 nucleotides agree with TRBD1. CDR3 size: 17 residues. Germline-derived CDR1 and CDR2 are MNHEY and SMNVEV (reference sequence). The V gene end was trimmed by 4 bases and the J gene end by 1 base; junction bases not matched to a gene: 11. The CDR3 sequence is CASSYHRGWDGTDTQYF. Here the CDR3 DNA reads TGTGCCAGCAGTTACCACAGGGGCTGGGACGGCACAGATACGCAGTATTTT.

With respect to this clone: Other DNA sequences in this sample translate to the same CDR3. The rearrangement joins TRBV6-5 to TRBJ1-1, with unresolved D. The germline V gene encodes CDR1 MNHEY and CDR2 SVGAGI. V was pared by 3 bases and J by 5 bases, with 13 bases between. CDR3 length: 14 residues. CDR3 bases: TGTGCCAGCAGTTATTCGGGTCGTGGGACTGAAGCTTTCTTT. Its protein is CASSYSGRGTEAFF.

This CDR3 reads CASSSTGGRSNQPQHF. The CDR3 coding sequence is TGTGCCAGCAGCTCAACAGGAGGAAGAAGCAATCAGCCCCAGCATTTT. The chain uses TRBV11-2 and TRBJ1-5, with D perhaps matching TRBD1 (5 bases). V was pared by 4 bases and J by 1 base, with 14 bases between. Germline V gives CDR1 SGHAT, CDR2 FQNNGV. The CDR3 totals 16 residues.

The sample holds one count of this clone. This chain joins TRBV6-5 and TRBJ2-7, with D tentatively TRBD1 (5 bases). Germline V gives CDR1 MNHEY, CDR2 SVGAGI. The V and J ends lost 7 bases and 1 base respectively, with 8 bases between them. The CDR3 is 12 amino acids. CDR3 amino acids: CASKGPSYEQYF. As DNA, the CDR3 is TGTGCCAGCAAGGGGCCTTCCTACGAGCAGTACTTC.

This clone was seen only a few times. V is TRBV27 and J is TRBJ1-5; D is possibly TRBD1 (5 bases). CDR1 MNHEY and CDR2 SMNVEV come from the germline V gene (reference sequence). V gave up 3 bases and J gave up 0 bases, with 9 bases separating them. This CDR3 is built from 15 residues. This CDR3 reads CASSLGGISNQPQHF. The CDR3 DNA is TGTGCCAGCAGTTTGGGGGGGATTAGCAATCAGCCCCAGCATTTT.

The V and J genes are TRBV18 and TRBJ2-7, with TRBD1 matching 8 bases. The CDR3 sequence is 15 residues long. V gave up 5 bases and J gave up 7 bases; unmatched junction bases: 13. CDR1 and CDR2 (germline): KGHSH, LQKENI. The CDR3 sequence: CASSSSGTGFVEQYF. CDR3 DNA: TGTGCCAGCTCATCCTCCGGGACAGGTTTTGTTGAGCAGTACTTC. The whole variable domain, filled in from reference TRBV18 and TRBJ2-7, reads NAGVMQNPRHLVRRRGQEARLRCSPMKGHSHVYWYRQLPEEGLKFMVYLQKENIIDESGMPKERFSAEFPKEGPSILRIQQVVRGDSAAYFCASSSSGTGFVEQYFGPGTRLTVT.

A few counts support this clone. The chain joins TRBV6-5 to TRBJ2-5; D gene unclear. The CDR3 sequence is 14 residues long. Germline V gene lookup returns CDR1 MNHEY and CDR2 SVGAGI. Trimming removed 4 bases at V and 5 bases at J, with 14 bases between. CDR3 residues: CASSWRTLGETQYF. The CDR3 DNA sequence: TGTGCCAGCAGTTGGCGGACGCTCGGGGAGACCCAGTACTTC.

This clone has a count of ten or more. The CDR3 loop reads CASSPWTSGTDTQYF. The DNA for the CDR3 is TGTGCCAGCAGTCCCTGGACTAGCGGCACAGATACGCAGTATTTT. The chain combines TRBV6-5 with TRBJ2-3; 9 bases are shared with TRBD2. Germline values: CDR1 MNHEY, CDR2 SVGAGI. There are 15 residues in the CDR3. Unmatched junction bases numbered 4, after V lost 5 bases and J lost 1 base.

This clone has just a few counts. This chain uses TRBV2 with TRBJ2-3; the D gene could be TRBD1 or TRBD2 (5 bases each). Germline V gene data show CDR1 as SNHLY and CDR2 as FYNNEI. Trimming pared 6 bases from V and 6 bases from J, leaving 10 bases between. The CDR3 contains 12 residues. DNA of the CDR3: TGTGCCAGCAGGGACTGGGGGGATACGCAGTATTTT. It specifies CASRDWGDTQYF. The full variable domain, rest sourced from reference TRBV2 and TRBJ2-3, is EPEVTQTPSHQVTQMGQEVILRCVPISNHLYFYWYRQILGQKVEFLVSFYNNEISEKSEIFDDQFSVERPDGSNFTLKIRSTKLEDSAMYFCASRDWGDTQYFGPGTRLTVL.

The V call is TRBV7-4, the J call TRBJ2-7, with D possibly being TRBD1 or TRBD2 (5 bases each). Trimming shortened V by 0 bases and J by 3 bases, and 9 bases separated the two germline ends. Germline assignment: CDR1 SGHVT and CDR2 SQSDAQ. The CDR3 totals 14 residues. In DNA form, the CDR3 reads TGTGCCAGCAGCTTAGCGGGGGTGCACTACGAGCAGTACTTC. This translates into CASSLAGVHYEQYF.